The subject of this entry is one TCR beta chain. The antigen remains undetermined. This specimen belongs to a study of T cell responses to AZD1222 COVID-19 vaccine. Study results and limitations: Along spike, vaccine-associated CD4 TCRs were found throughout, with dominance at 160-218 and 743-854. Reports say nearly half of spike-specific TCRs go after unmutated variant regions. Seropositive at baseline were only six AZD1222 recipients.

Only in-frame clones appear in the TCRdb table, and some are missing; sequencing was by immunoSEQ multiplex PCR. Of roughly 67,000 clones detected, 80% to 90% appear once; the ten largest clones hold roughly 31%. Sequenced here: peripheral blood, sampled 28 days after the second AZD1222 dose. This TCR derives from an adult who received the AZD1222 COVID-19 vaccine.

CDR3 protein: CAISESGGLAGSPGEQYF. The CDR3 DNA reads TGTGCCATCAGTGAGTCTGGTGGGCTAGCGGGATCACCAGGCGAGCAGTACTTC. J is TRBJ2-7 and V is TRBV10-3, with 9 bases that match TRBD2. V was pared by 0 bases and J by 6 bases, with 15 bases of the junction left unmatched. There are 18 residues in the CDR3. Germline CDR1 ENHRY, CDR2 SYGVKD.